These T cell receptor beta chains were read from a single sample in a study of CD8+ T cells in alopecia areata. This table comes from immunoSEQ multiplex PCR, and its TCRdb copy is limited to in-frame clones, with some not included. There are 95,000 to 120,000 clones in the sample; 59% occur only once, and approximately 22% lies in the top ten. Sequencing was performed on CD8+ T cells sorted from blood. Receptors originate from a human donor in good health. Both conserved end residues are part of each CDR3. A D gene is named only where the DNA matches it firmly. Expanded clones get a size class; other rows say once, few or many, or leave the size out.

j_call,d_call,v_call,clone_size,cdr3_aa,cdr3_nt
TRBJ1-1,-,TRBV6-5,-,CASSYFRNTEAFF,TGTGCCAGCAGTTATTTCAGGAACACTGAAGCTTTCTTT
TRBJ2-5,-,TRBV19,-,CASSIGGGETQYF,TGTGCCAGTAGCATCGGAGGAGGAGAGACCCAGTACTTC
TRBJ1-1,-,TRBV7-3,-,CASSSPGTEAFF,TGTGCCAGCAGCTCCCCAGGGACTGAAGCTTTCTTT
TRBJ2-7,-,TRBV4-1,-,CASSQFATVSSYEQYF,TGCGCCAGCAGCCAATTTGCGACAGTGAGCTCCTACGAGCAGTACTTC
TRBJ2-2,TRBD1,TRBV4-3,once,CASSQAPGTAPTGELFF,TGCGCCAGCAGCCAAGCACCAGGGACAGCACCCACCGGGGAGCTGTTTTTT
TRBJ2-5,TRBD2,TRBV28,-,CASSPGLGLAGGEYF,TGTGCCAGCAGTCCAGGGTTGGGACTAGCGGGCGGCGAGTACTTC
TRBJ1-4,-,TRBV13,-,CASSSLGEKLFF,TGTGCCAGCAGCTCCCTCGGGGAAAAACTGTTTTTT
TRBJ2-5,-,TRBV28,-,CASSLRNSQETQYF,TGTGCCAGCAGTTTAAGGAACAGCCAAGAGACCCAGTACTTC
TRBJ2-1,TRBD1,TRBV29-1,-,CSAVVGQGLRNEQFF,TGCAGCGCCGTAGTGGGACAGGGACTACGCAATGAGCAGTTCTTC
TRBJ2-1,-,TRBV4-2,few,CASSSPEDNEQFF,TGTGCCAGCAGCTCGCCGGAGGACAATGAGCAGTTCTTC
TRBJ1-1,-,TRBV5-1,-,CASSEGYVSEAFF,TGCGCCAGCAGTGAGGGGTACGTTTCTGAAGCTTTCTTT
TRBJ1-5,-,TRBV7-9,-,CASSNQLQGDQPQHF,TGTGCCAGCAGCAACCAACTACAGGGAGATCAGCCCCAGCATTTT
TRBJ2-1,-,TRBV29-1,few,CSVELGAMIYNEQFF,TGCAGCGTTGAATTAGGGGCAATGATCTACAATGAGCAGTTCTTC
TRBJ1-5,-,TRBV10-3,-,CAISEGPAGHQPQHF,TGTGCCATCAGTGAAGGGCCGGCCGGCCATCAGCCCCAGCATTTT
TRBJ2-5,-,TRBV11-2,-,CASSFRETQYF,TGTGCCAGCAGCTTCCGGGAGACCCAGTACTTC
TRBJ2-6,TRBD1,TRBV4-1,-,CASSSQPGQLPSGANVLTF,TGCGCCAGCAGCTCCCAACCGGGACAGCTCCCCTCTGGGGCCAACGTCCTGACTTTC
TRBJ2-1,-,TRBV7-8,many,CASSFDSNNEQFF,TGTGCCAGCAGCTTCGACAGTAACAATGAGCAGTTCTTC
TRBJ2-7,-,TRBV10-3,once,CAISESKGLLSYEQYF,TGTGCCATCAGTGAGTCGAAGGGTCTCCTCTCCTACGAGCAGTACTTC
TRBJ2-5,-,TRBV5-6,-,CASSWGTAKVRETQYF,TGTGCCAGCAGCTGGGGGACGGCGAAGGTTCGAGAGACCCAGTACTTC
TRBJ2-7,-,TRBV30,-,CAWSTGSGVNEQYF,TGTGCCTGGAGTACCGGGTCGGGCGTCAACGAGCAGTACTTC
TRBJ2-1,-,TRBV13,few,CASSLVGDEQFF,TGTGCCAGCAGCTTGGTCGGGGATGAGCAGTTCTTC
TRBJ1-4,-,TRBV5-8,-,CASSGWNGQMNEKLFF,TGTGCCAGCAGCGGATGGAACGGACAGATGAATGAAAAACTGTTTTTT
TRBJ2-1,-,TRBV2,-,CASSELASRSSYNEQFF,TGTGCCAGCAGTGAATTAGCGTCGCGGAGCTCCTACAATGAGCAGTTCTTC
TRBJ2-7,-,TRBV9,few,CASSSDGGSAYEQYF,TGTGCCAGCAGCTCAGACGGCGGGTCGGCGTACGAGCAGTACTTC
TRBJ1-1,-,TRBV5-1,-,CASSLDGGTEAFF,TGCGCCAGCAGCTTGGATGGGGGGACTGAAGCTTTCTTT
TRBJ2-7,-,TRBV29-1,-,CSVSSGGSSYEQYF,TGCAGCGTTTCTTCAGGGGGGAGCTCCTACGAGCAGTACTTC
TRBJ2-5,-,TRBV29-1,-,CSVTQDQETQYF,TGCAGCGTTACACAGGATCAAGAGACCCAGTACTTC
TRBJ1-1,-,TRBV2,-,CASSEWERNTEAFF,TGTGCCAGCAGTGAATGGGAGAGGAACACTGAAGCTTTCTTT
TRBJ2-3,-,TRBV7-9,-,CASSQNTGLTGTDTQYF,TGCGCCAGCAGCCAAAACACTGGCCTCACAGGCACAGATACGCAGTATTTT
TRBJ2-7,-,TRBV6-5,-,CASSGSAYEQYF,TGTGCCAGCAGTGGTTCGGCCTACGAGCAGTACTTC
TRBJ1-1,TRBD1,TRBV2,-,CASTSGTGGTEAFF,TGTGCCAGCACCTCAGGGACAGGGGGCACTGAAGCTTTCTTT
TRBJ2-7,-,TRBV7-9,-,CASSLGGDSSYEQYF,TGTGCCAGCAGCTTAGGGGGGGACAGCTCCTACGAGCAGTACTTC
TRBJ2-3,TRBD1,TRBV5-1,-,CASSPGQGATDTQYF,TGCGCCAGCAGCCCCGGACAGGGGGCTACAGATACGCAGTATTTT
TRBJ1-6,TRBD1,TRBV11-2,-,CASSPWTGGSSYNSPLHF,TGTGCCAGCAGCCCCTGGACAGGGGGGAGCTCCTATAATTCACCCCTCCACTTT
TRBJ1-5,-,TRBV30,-,CAWSVGLGGDQPQHF,TGTGCCTGGAGTGTAGGCCTTGGGGGGGATCAGCCCCAGCATTTT
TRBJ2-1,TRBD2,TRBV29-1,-,CSVVRGGIVYNEQFF,TGCAGCGTTGTACGCGGGGGAATCGTCTACAATGAGCAGTTCTTC
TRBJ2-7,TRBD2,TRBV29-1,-,CSVESGAGTYEQYF,TGCAGCGTCGAAAGCGGGGCAGGAACCTACGAGCAGTACTTC
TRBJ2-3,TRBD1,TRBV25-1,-,CASSEETGDTQYF,TGTGCCAGCAGTGAAGAGACAGGGGATACGCAGTATTTT
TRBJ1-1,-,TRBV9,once,CASSEGTAGREAFF,TGTGCCAGCAGCGAAGGGACCGCGGGGCGGGAAGCTTTCTTT
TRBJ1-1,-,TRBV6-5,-,CASSYSRQSNTEAFF,TGTGCCAGCAGTTACTCGAGACAGTCGAACACTGAAGCTTTCTTT
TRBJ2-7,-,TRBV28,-,CASSLRDNSYEQYF,TGTGCCAGCAGTTTAAGGGACAACTCCTACGAGCAGTACTTC
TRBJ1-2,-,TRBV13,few,CASSLYAGKGRGYTF,TGTGCCAGCAGCTTATACGCGGGGAAGGGTCGAGGCTACACCTTC
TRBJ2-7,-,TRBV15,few,CATSRDVHLYEQYF,TGTGCCACCAGCAGAGACGTACACCTCTACGAGCAGTACTTC